One sample yielded the 25 T cell receptor beta chains listed below, sequenced in a study of cytomegalovirus exposure and HLA in healthy donors. Primers: 60 Vbeta forward and 13 Jbeta reverse. Assay: immunoSEQ multiplex PCR; the TCRdb copy retains only in-frame clones and omits some. Here the sample spans around 160,000 clones, over 80% being singletons. The sample was PBMCs. These receptors originate from a middle-aged man in good health and CMV-seropositive.

The chain employs TRBV10-3 and TRBJ2-7; 12 nucleotides align to TRBD1. Germline CDR1 is ENHRY and CDR2 is SYGVKD. The CDR3 consists of 15 residues. After removal of 4 bases from V and 5 bases from J, the junction contained 6 bases not matched to a gene. The CDR3 reads CAISGWDRGRDEQYF. The CDR3 region has the DNA TGTGCCATCAGTGGATGGGACAGGGGGCGAGACGAGCAGTACTTC.

This clone was observed a single time. This chain joins TRBV10-2 and TRBJ1-4; D uncertain. V lost 2 bases and J lost 7, with 5 bases in between. Germline assignment: CDR1 WSHSY and CDR2 SAAADI. The CDR3 is 12 residues long. CDR3 in amino acids: CASSERGEKLFF. The CDR3 DNA is TGCGCCAGCAGTGAGCGAGGTGAAAAACTGTTTTTT.

The genes are TRBV18 and TRBJ1-5; perhaps TRBD1 as D (6 bases). Per germline, CDR1 KGHSH and CDR2 LQKENI. The CDR3 has 14 amino acids. Trimming removed 5 bases from V and 3 bases from J, with 11 bases in between. Written as DNA, the CDR3 is TGTGCCAGCTCAGCAGGACAGTCCAATCAGCCCCAGCATTTT. This gives the protein CASSAGQSNQPQHF.

The J gene is TRBJ2-3, the V gene TRBV7-3, with 9 bases matching TRBD1. The germline CDR1 and CDR2 sequences are SGHTA and FQGTGA. The trim removed 5 bases at V and 2 bases at J, leaving 5 bases unmatched. CDR3 length equals 15 residues. CDR3: CASSHTGGNTDTQYF. CDR3 in DNA: TGTGCCAGCAGCCACACAGGGGGCAACACAGATACGCAGTATTTT.

The chain recombines TRBV4-2 with TRBJ2-7, with 13 bases matching TRBD2. This CDR3 region has 16 residues. CDR1 is LGHNA, CDR2 YNFKEQ, per germline. With V trimmed by 2 bases and J by 5 bases, 6 bases remained unmatched. The CDR3: CASSQRTSGSLDEQYF. Written as DNA, the CDR3 is TGTGCCAGCAGCCAAAGGACTAGCGGGAGTTTGGACGAGCAGTACTTC.

V gene TRBV6-1 combines with J gene TRBJ1-3; weak D call: TRBD1 (5 bases). V lost 6 bases and J lost 0, with 12 bases in between. CDR1 and CDR2 (germline): MNHNS, SASEGT. The CDR3 loop spans 15 amino acids. The CDR3 here is CASSGRQLSGNTIYF. In DNA form, the CDR3 reads TGTGCCAGCAGCGGGCGACAGCTCTCTGGAAACACCATATATTTT.

CDR3 nucleotide sequence: TGTGCCAGCAGCCCCCGGACTAGCGGGCACAATGAGCAGTTCTTC. This gives the protein CASSPRTSGHNEQFF. The V and J genes are TRBV11-2 and TRBJ2-1; TRBD2 agrees at 11 bases. After removal of 5 bases from V and 5 bases from J, the junction contained 5 bases not matched to a gene. The length of the CDR3 is 15 residues. Germline V gene lookup returns CDR1 SGHAT and CDR2 FQNNGV.

CDR3 nucleotide sequence: TGTGCCAGCAGGCCCAGCCAGGGAAGGAACAATCAGCCCCAGCATTTT. Residues: CASRPSQGRNNQPQHF. The chain recombines TRBV27 with TRBJ1-5; D might be TRBD1 (5 bases). V lost 6 bases to trimming and J lost 3 bases, with 18 bases between them. Germline CDR1 reads MNHEY; CDR2 reads SMNVEV (reference sequence). The CDR3 loop spans 16 amino acids.

CDR3 protein: CASSFSGQQETQYF. The DNA of the CDR3 is TGTGCCAGCAGCTTCTCGGGACAACAAGAGACCCAGTACTTC. This rearrangement joins TRBV11-2 to TRBJ2-5; D is possibly TRBD1 (6 bases). The V and J ends lost 3 bases and 2 bases respectively, with 10 bases between them. The CDR3 is 14 residues long. From germline, CDR1 is SGHAT and CDR2 FQNNGV.

This chain joins TRBV5-1 and TRBJ2-7; weak D call: TRBD1 (8 bases). Deletions cut 3 bases from V and 5 bases from J, with 18 bases between. This CDR3 region has 15 residues. Germline V gene lookup returns CDR1 SGHRS and CDR2 YFSETQ. For the CDR3, the DNA is TGCGCCAGCAGCTGGGGGGGAGACAGGGGCGACGAGCAGTACTTC. This encodes CASSWGGDRGDEQYF.

This chain connects TRBV18 to TRBJ2-5, with unresolved D. V lost 2 bases to trimming and J lost 1 base, with 17 bases between them. The length of the CDR3 is 17 residues. Germline CDR1 and CDR2: KGHSH and LQKENI. Here the CDR3 reads CASSPSLSSPGQETQYF. The CDR3, as DNA: TGTGCCAGCTCACCATCTTTAAGTTCTCCAGGCCAAGAGACCCAGTACTTC. Drawing the rest from reference TRBV18 and TRBJ2-5, the complete variable domain is NAGVMQNPRHLVRRRGQEARLRCSPMKGHSHVYWYRQLPEEGLKFMVYLQKENIIDESGMPKERFSAEFPKEGPSILRIQQVVRGDSAAYFCASSPSLSSPGQETQYFGPGTRLLVL.

The V and J genes are TRBV6-6 and TRBJ2-7; the D gene is possibly TRBD2 (5 bases). This CDR3 has 16 amino acids. The germline V gene encodes CDR1 MNHNY and CDR2 SVGAGI (reference sequence). V lost 0 bases and J 2 bases, leaving 14 bases between the germline ends. CDR3 region: CASSYSTAGFTYEQYF. Written as DNA, the CDR3 is TGTGCCAGCAGTTACTCGACCGCGGGTTTCACCTACGAGCAGTACTTC.

J is TRBJ1-3 and V is TRBV9, with 8 nucleotides matching TRBD2. The DNA end is more similar to TRBJ2-2, so the J call may be wrong. CDR3 size: 15 residues. Germline V lookup: CDR1 SGDLS, CDR2 YYNGEE. The CDR3 DNA sequence: TGTGCCAGCAGCGTAGCCGGGGGGGACACCGGGGAGCTGTTTTTT. It translates to CASSVAGGDTGELFF.

The sample holds a few counts of this clone. The V call is TRBV5-1, the J call TRBJ1-6; D may be TRBD1 (5 bases). V was pared by 6 bases and J by 6 bases, with 19 bases between. Germline CDR1 reads SGHRS; CDR2 reads YFSETQ. The CDR3 loop spans 16 amino acids. The DNA for the CDR3 is TGCGCCAGCACCTTACAGCCCGGCGGGGCTAATTCACCCCTCCACTTT. Protein product: CASTLQPGGANSPLHF.

The rearrangement links TRBV14 to TRBJ2-1, with 9 nucleotides matching TRBD2. In germline, CDR1 is SGHDN, CDR2 FVKESK. The CDR3 covers 13 residues. The V and J ends lost 7 bases and 4 bases, in that order; junction bases with no gene match: 2. CDR3 protein: CASNLAGYNEQFF. In DNA form, the CDR3 reads TGTGCCAGCAATCTAGCGGGATACAATGAGCAGTTCTTC.

The chain joins TRBV28 to TRBJ1-6; D is perhaps TRBD1 (5 bases). The CDR3 is 17 amino acids. The V and J ends lost 5 bases and 0 bases respectively, with 14 bases between them. The germline V gene has CDR1 MDHEN and CDR2 SYDVKM. Written as DNA, the CDR3 is TGTGCCAGCAGTCTGGGGGGGACTAGCTCCTATAATTCACCCCTCCACTTT. Translated: CASSLGGTSSYNSPLHF. Full variable domain (rest looked up from reference TRBV28 and TRBJ1-6): DVKVTQSSRYLVKRTGEKVFLECVQDMDHENMFWYRQDPGLGLRLIYFSYDVKMKEKGDIPEGYSVSREKKERFSLILESASTNQTSMYLCASSLGGTSSYNSPLHFGNGTRLTVT.

The V and J genes are TRBV18 and TRBJ2-6, with 8 bases identical to TRBD2. The CDR3 contains 16 residues. Germline V CDR1 and CDR2: KGHSH, LQKENI. Trimming cost V 3 bases and J 9 bases; bases outside gene matches: 10. The CDR3 protein is CASSPPGQGLVNVLTF. The CDR3 region has the DNA TGTGCCAGCTCACCTCCGGGGCAGGGACTAGTCAACGTCCTGACTTTC.

The V gene is TRBV2, the J gene TRBJ2-7; 8 nucleotides line up with TRBD2. CDR1 and CDR2 from the germline V gene are SNHLY and FYNNEI. Trimming took 4 bases from V and 5 from J; bases not matched to a gene: 7. CDR3 size: 14 residues. As DNA, the CDR3 is TGTGCCAGCAGTGTCGGGGGGGGGCCGCACGAGCAGTACTTC. The encoded protein is CASSVGGGPHEQYF.

The J gene is TRBJ1-1, the V gene TRBV4-1, with TRBD1 identical over 9 bases. With 3 bases clipped from V and 2 bases from J, the junction kept 4 bases outside the gene matches. CDR1 is MGHRA and CDR2 is YSYEKL in the germline V gene. The CDR3 is made up of 15 amino acids. Here the CDR3 DNA reads TGCGCCAGCAGCCACTCGGGACAGGGCAACACTGAAGCTTTCTTT. Its protein is CASSHSGQGNTEAFF.

In its sample, this clone was seen once. This chain uses TRBV6-5 with TRBJ2-7; maybe TRBD2 (6 bases). The CDR3 spans 11 residues. Germline assignment: CDR1 MNHEY and CDR2 SVGAGI. V lost 6 bases and J lost 7, with 10 bases in between. The CDR3 region is CASSRRGEQYF. DNA of the CDR3: TGTGCCAGCAGCCGACGGGGGGAGCAGTACTTC.

V and J are TRBV6-1 and TRBJ1-4, with 8 bases fitting TRBD1. CDR1 and CDR2 from the germline V gene are MNHNS and SASEGT. The CDR3 has 15 residues. J lost 8 bases, V lost 6 bases, and 11 bases had no gene match. CDR3 DNA: TGTGCCAGCAGCCCCCTCAGGACAGGGATCGAAAAACTGTTTTTT. This gives the protein CASSPLRTGIEKLFF.

This clone was recorded a few times. One end of the junction varies from germline; a read error may be responsible. The chain uses TRBV6-5 and TRBJ2-1; 8 positions match TRBD2. Germline-derived CDR1 and CDR2 are MNHEY and SVGAGI. This CDR3 comprises 14 residues. Here the CDR3 DNA reads TGTGCCAGCAGTAAACGCGGGGGGCACAATGAGCAGCTCTTC. As protein: CASSKRGGHNEQLF.

The gene calls are TRBV7-2 and TRBJ1-3, with 7 bases lining up with TRBD1. CDR3 length equals 15 residues. The germline CDR1 and CDR2 sequences are SGHTA and FQGNSA. J lost 1 base, V lost 5 bases, and 5 bases had no gene match. CDR3 coding DNA: TGTGCCAGCAGCCGAGAGGGGGCTTCTGGAAACACCATATATTTT. Residues: CASSREGASGNTIYF.

This chain uses TRBV11-2 with TRBJ2-7; 13 bases are a match to TRBD2. Germline V CDR1 and CDR2: SGHAT, FQNNGV. The CDR3 covers 16 residues. The junction had 10 bases not matched to a gene; V was cut back by 4 bases and J by 7 bases. This CDR3 reads CASSSFGLAGVGEQYF. As DNA, the CDR3 is TGTGCCAGCAGCTCATTCGGACTAGCGGGGGTAGGGGAGCAGTACTTC.

This chain uses TRBV6-5 with TRBJ1-3; the D gene is possibly TRBD1 (5 bases). The V end was cut by 2 bases, the J end by 0 bases, with 11 bases between. The germline CDR1 and CDR2 sequences are MNHEY and SVGAGI. The CDR3 sequence is 16 residues long. Written as DNA, the CDR3 is TGTGCCAGCAGTTACGACAGCCAAAACTCTGGAAACACCATATATTTT. It is translated as CASSYDSQNSGNTIYF.